In its sample, the clone carrying this T cell receptor beta chain was seen many times. The antigen remains unidentified. J was trimmed by 2 bases and V by 6 bases; bases with no gene match: 7. The CDR3 covers 14 residues. Looked up from germline, CDR1 is MNHEY and CDR2 is SMNVEV (reference sequence). Carried by each TCR cDNA molecule was a unique molecular identifier. One entry per CDR3 protein results from TCRdb running MiXCR on the 5' RACE reads. The table records approximately 5,000 distinct CDR3 sequences, around 7.1% of them present only once. This entry is derived from a study of spatial heterogeneity in lung cancer. Study as a whole: There were consistently more beta-chain sequences detected than alpha-chain sequences. Counts of TCR transcripts in tumor regions correlated strongly with a T cell module score (derived from matched bulk RNA-seq).

Indicated time point: sample taken at primary tumor resection. The donor population consisted of over 55 patients with untreated, early-stage non-small cell lung cancer. Study-wide findings and caveats: Intratumoral expanded alpha and beta TCR counts were found to track tumor mutation counts.

The TCR was taken from a male donor with early-stage non-small cell lung cancer. Specimen: lung tumor tissue, collected at surgery. The chain joins TRBV27 to TRBJ2-7; 7 bases fit TRBD1. This chain's CDR3 is CASSYRGPTYEQYF. The CDR3 bases are TGTGCCAGCAGCTACAGGGGCCCTACCTACGAGCAGTACTTC.